This entry lists 12 T cell receptor beta chains sequenced from one sample in a study of CD8 T cells in Susac syndrome. When the RNA was reverse transcribed, random hexamers were used with an input of roughly 0.5 to 1 ug. From the immunoSEQ multiplex PCR reads, TCRdb called clonotypes with MiXCR, one entry per CDR3 protein. The table records about 250,000 distinct CDR3 sequences, just under 95% of them present only once. Material for sequencing was CD4+ T cells from PBMCs. The origin of the receptors is a human donor with multiple sclerosis.

The genes are TRBV30 and TRBJ2-3; no definite D call. CDR1 is GTSNPN and CDR2 is SVGIG in the germline V gene (reference sequence). Between the trimmed V and J ends, which lost 0 bases and 3 bases, there was a span of 10 bases. The CDR3 covers 14 residues. The CDR3 nucleotides read TGTGCCTGGAGTGTAGGAAAGGGAACAGATACGCAGTATTTT. Encoded protein: CAWSVGKGTDTQYF. The whole variable domain, filled in from reference TRBV30 and TRBJ2-3, reads SQTIHQWPATLVQPVGSPLSLECTVEGTSNPNLYWYRQAAGRGLQLLFYSVGIGQISSEVPQNLSASRPQDRQFILSSKKLLLSDSGFYLCAWSVGKGTDTQYFGPGTRLTVL.

V usage is TRBV20-1 and J usage is TRBJ2-5, with 9 bases matching TRBD2. The CDR3 totals 16 residues. CDR1 is DFQATT, CDR2 SNEGSKA, per germline (reference sequence). Trimming cost V 1 base and J 0 bases; bases outside gene matches: 6. The CDR3 reads CSARAGLASDQETQYF. In nucleotides, the CDR3 is TGCAGTGCTAGAGCCGGACTAGCGAGCGACCAAGAGACCCAGTACTTC.

The J gene is TRBJ1-2, the V gene TRBV29-1, with D uncertain. Germline-derived CDR1 and CDR2 are SQVTM and ANQGSEA. This CDR3 contains 13 residues. V lost 5 bases and J lost 8, with 18 bases in between. CDR3 sequence: CSVTGRLLEGYTF. CDR3 nucleotide sequence: TGCAGCGTTACCGGACGGCTCTTGGAGGGCTACACCTTC.

The CDR3 loop is CASSQEPLMDLGSPLHF. The CDR3 DNA follows: TGTGCCAGCAGCCAAGAACCCCTGATGGATCTGGGATCACCCCTCCACTTT. The chain combines TRBV3-1 with TRBJ1-6; no firm D call. V lost 0 bases and J lost 10, with 19 bases in between. Germline assignment: CDR1 LGHDT and CDR2 YNNKEL (reference sequence). This CDR3 is built from 17 residues.

The chain links TRBV7-9 to TRBJ1-6; D is possibly TRBD1 (5 bases). V lost 3 bases, J lost 8 bases, and 14 bases lay in between. The CDR3 has 15 amino acids. Germline lookup yields CDR1 SEHNR and CDR2 FQNEAQ (reference sequence). In DNA form, the CDR3 reads TGTGCCAGCAGCTTGACCGGGACGAAAGATTCACCCCTCCACTTT. The encoded protein is CASSLTGTKDSPLHF.

The chain is built from TRBV6-1 and TRBJ2-2, with 9 bases identical to TRBD2. Per the germline V gene, CDR1 is MNHNS and CDR2 is SASEGT. The V segment lost 6 bases and the J segment 7 bases; nucleotides outside the gene matches: 12. The CDR3 runs 16 residues. The CDR3: CASRHPGGGGIGELFF. CDR3 nucleotide sequence: TGTGCCAGCAGACACCCGGGCGGGGGGGGTATCGGGGAGCTGTTTTTT.

The genes are TRBV28 and TRBJ1-5; possible D gene TRBD1, 5 bases. Trimming stripped 3 bases from V and 2 bases from J, with 11 bases between. The CDR3 length is 15 residues. Looked up from germline, CDR1 is MDHEN and CDR2 is SYDVKM. The CDR3 DNA reads as TGTGCCAGCAGTTTTTCGGGGACGGGCAATCAGCCCCAGCATTTT. Amino acids: CASSFSGTGNQPQHF.

This CDR3 is CASKGLRGVHNEQFF. The CDR3 region has the DNA TGTGCCAGCAAGGGTTTGCGGGGGGTCCACAATGAGCAGTTCTTC. This sequence joins TRBV2 and TRBJ2-1; 8 bases agree with TRBD2. There are 15 residues in the CDR3. V lost 7 bases to trimming and J lost 5 bases; unmatched junction nucleotides: 10. The germline V gene has CDR1 SNHLY and CDR2 FYNNEI.

The V call is TRBV12-3 or TRBV12-4, the J call TRBJ1-2; D is uncertain. V lost 0 bases and J lost 7, with 18 bases in between. This CDR3 region has 16 residues. The CDR3 nucleotides are TGTGCCAGCAGTTTAGCGATAGGACCCTCTGGCGGTGGCTACACCTTC. Translating it yields CASSLAIGPSGGGYTF.

This clonotype came up once. The rearrangement joins TRBV5-6 to TRBJ2-7; D is possibly TRBD2 (5 bases). The V gene lost 4 bases and the J gene lost 7 bases, with 15 bases spanning the gap. The V gene's germline CDR1 is SGHDT and CDR2 YYEEEE. This CDR3 is built from 13 residues. Here the CDR3 reads CASSRDPSGEQYV. The CDR3 DNA reads as TGTGCCAGCAGCCGCGATCCCTCGGGAGAGCAGTACGTC.

The chain uses TRBV7-3 and TRBJ2-5; 7 bases match TRBD1. Germline CDR1 and CDR2: SGHTA and FQGTGA. J was trimmed by 3 bases and V by 5 bases; bases with no gene match: 3. This CDR3 is built from 13 residues. The chain's CDR3 is CASSAGTEETQYF. The CDR3 DNA reads as TGTGCCAGCAGCGCTGGGACAGAAGAGACCCAGTACTTC.

The J gene is TRBJ2-6, the V gene TRBV5-1, with a possible D match to TRBD1 (6 bases). Trimming removed 5 bases from V and 3 bases from J, with 12 bases in between. Germline CDR1 is SGHRS and CDR2 is YFSETQ. This CDR3 contains 15 residues. The CDR3 DNA is TGCGCCAGCAGTAGTGAGGGGGATGGGGCCAACGTCCTGACTTTC. Protein: CASSSEGDGANVLTF. The full variable domain, in which reference TRBV5-1 and TRBJ2-6 provide the parts outside the CDR3, is KAGVTQTPRYLIKTRGQQVTLSCSPISGHRSVSWYQQTPGQGLQFLFEYFSETQRNKGNFPGRFSGRQFSNSRSEMNVSTLELGDSALYLCASSSEGDGANVLTFGAGSRLTVL.